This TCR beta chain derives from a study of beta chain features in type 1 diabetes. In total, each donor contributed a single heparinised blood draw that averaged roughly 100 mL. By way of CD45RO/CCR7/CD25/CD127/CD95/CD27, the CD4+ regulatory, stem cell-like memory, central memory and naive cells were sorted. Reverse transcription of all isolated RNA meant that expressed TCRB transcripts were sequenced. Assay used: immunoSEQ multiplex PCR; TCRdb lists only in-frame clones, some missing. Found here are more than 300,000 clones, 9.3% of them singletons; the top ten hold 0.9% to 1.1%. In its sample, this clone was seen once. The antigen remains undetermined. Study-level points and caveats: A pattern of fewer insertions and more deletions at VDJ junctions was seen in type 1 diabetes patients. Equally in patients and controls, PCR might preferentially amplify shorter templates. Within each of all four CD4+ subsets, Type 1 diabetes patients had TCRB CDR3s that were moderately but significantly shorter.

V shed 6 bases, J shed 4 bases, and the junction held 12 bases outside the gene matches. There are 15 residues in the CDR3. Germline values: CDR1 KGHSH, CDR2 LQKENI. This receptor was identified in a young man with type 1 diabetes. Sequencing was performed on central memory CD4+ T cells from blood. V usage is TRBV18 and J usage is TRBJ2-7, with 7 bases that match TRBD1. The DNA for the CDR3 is TGTGCCAGCTCGCCAAACAGGGGTCGACAGTACGAGCAGTACTTC. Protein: CASSPNRGRQYEQYF.